This T cell receptor (beta chain) was recorded in a study of STAT3 mutations in large granular lymphocyte leukemia. The germline gives CDR1 GTSNPN, CDR2 SVGIG (reference sequence). The CDR3 is 12 residues long. J was trimmed by 4 bases and V by 5 bases; bases with no gene match: 4. This clone was seen a single time. Its antigen is as yet unknown. The method was immunoSEQ multiplex PCR; TCRdb's version includes in-frame clones alone and lacks a portion of them. The sample yields some 10,000 clones, around 90% seen once. Study results and limitations: In T-cell large granular lymphocyte leukemia, about half of patients showed multiple immunodominant subclonotypes.

The sequence was obtained from a man between 60 and 75 years old with T-cell large granular lymphocyte leukemia. Some clones in this sample may be carry-over from other donors' samples. Sequenced material: peripheral blood mononuclear cells. The chain uses TRBV30 and TRBJ2-5; the match to TRBD1 covers 7 bases. The CDR3 sequence: CAWDRVGETQYF. The CDR3 DNA reads as TGTGCCTGGGACAGGGTGGGAGAGACCCAGTACTTC.